Each of the 21 T cell receptor beta chains below was sequenced from the same sample in a study of shared clonotypes between healthy human individuals. Only in-frame clones appear in the TCRdb table, and some are missing; sequencing was by immunoSEQ multiplex PCR. The sample holds some 490,000 clones, 81% seen once. The specimen was PBMCs. Receptors were obtained from a woman aged 40 to 50 in good health. Some clones in this sample may be carry-over from other donors' samples.

This clone appeared a single time. The rearrangement links TRBV18 to TRBJ2-7; unclear D gene. V was clipped by 0 bases and J by 3 bases, with 9 bases between them. This CDR3 region has 14 residues. From germline, CDR1 is KGHSH and CDR2 LQKENI. The CDR3 region has the DNA TGTGCCAGCTCACCACCGCAAGCCAACTACGAGCAGTACTTC. It yields the protein CASSPPQANYEQYF.

This clone was detected once. The chain couples TRBV5-1 to TRBJ2-3, with 9 nucleotides matching TRBD2. This CDR3 has 16 amino acids. The junction had 10 bases not matched to a gene; V was cut back by 3 bases and J by 5 bases. Germline assignment: CDR1 SGHRS and CDR2 YFSETQ. CDR3 DNA: TGCGCCAGCAGCTGGGAACGCGGGAGGGCCCTAGATACGCAGTATTTT. It yields the protein CASSWERGRALDTQYF.

This clone was seen a handful of times. This sequence joins TRBV6-4 and TRBJ2-1, with TRBD2 matching over 8 bases. Germline CDR1 is MRHNA and CDR2 is SNTAGT. This CDR3 comprises 16 residues. After removal of 0 bases from V and 3 bases from J, the junction contained 4 bases not matched to a gene. The CDR3 spells CASSDSGGLGYNEQFF. The CDR3 DNA follows: TGTGCCAGCAGTGACTCAGGGGGACTAGGCTACAATGAGCAGTTCTTC.

The chain combines TRBV11-1 with TRBJ2-3, with D possibly matching TRBD2 (5 bases). CDR1 and CDR2 from the germline V gene are SGHAT and FQDESV (reference sequence). Trimming took 6 bases from V and 2 from J, leaving 12 bases between them. The CDR3 has 14 residues. CDR3 in amino acids: CASRSLAYTDTQYF. The CDR3 nucleotides are TGTGCCAGCAGAAGCCTAGCCTACACAGATACGCAGTATTTT.

With respect to this clone: Other DNA variants within this sample encode the same CDR3. CDR3 loop: CASSPRDRNYGYTF. As DNA, the CDR3 is TGCGCCAGCAGCCCGCGGGACAGAAACTATGGATATACCTTC. The chain links TRBV5-1 to TRBJ1-2, with 7 bases lining up with TRBD1. This CDR3 region has 14 residues. The V and J ends lost 4 bases and 14 bases, in that order; junction bases with no gene match: 17. The germline V gene encodes CDR1 SGHRS and CDR2 YFSETQ.

The chain employs TRBV7-3 and TRBJ2-2, with D possibly being TRBD1 or TRBD2 (5 bases each). Germline assignment: CDR1 SGHTA and CDR2 FQGTGA. The CDR3 totals 15 residues. V was trimmed by 2 bases and J by 4 bases, leaving 11 bases between them. This CDR3 is CASSLGAGLTGELFF. In DNA form, the CDR3 reads TGTGCCAGCAGCTTAGGGGCGGGCCTCACCGGGGAGCTGTTTTTT.

A note on this clone: This probably arose from a read error, given a far larger clone one base away. The J gene is TRBJ1-1, the V gene TRBV9; TRBD1 agrees at 9 bases. This CDR3 spans 15 amino acids. CDR1 and CDR2 from the germline V gene are SGDLS and YYNGEE. The CDR3: CASIIQGAVNTEASF. CDR3 DNA sequence: TGTGCCAGCATCATACAGGGGGCTGTGAACACTGAAGCTTCCTTT. The complete variable domain, with remaining parts taken from reference TRBV9 and TRBJ1-1, reads DSGVTQTPKHLITATGQRVTLRCSPRSGDLSVYWYQQSLDQGLQFLIQYYNGEERAKGNILERFSAQQFPDLHSELNLSSLELGDSALYFCASIIQGAVNTEASFGQGTRLTVV.

To note about this clone: Only one base separates this from a far larger clonotype, so it likely reflects a read error. Within the sample, other DNA sequences also encode this same CDR3. The genes are TRBV7-9 and TRBJ1-1; D is unclear. This CDR3 has 12 amino acids. CDR1 SEHNR and CDR2 FQNEAQ come from the germline V gene (reference sequence). The CDR3 sequence is CASSPRDTEAFF. The CDR3 nucleotides are TGTGCCAGCAGCCCTAGGGATACTGAAGCCTTCTTT.

This rearrangement joins TRBV11-2 to TRBJ1-2, with TRBD1 matching over 8 bases. V shed 3 bases, J shed 8 bases, and the junction held 11 bases outside the gene matches. This CDR3 has 15 amino acids. From germline, CDR1 is SGHAT and CDR2 FQNNGV. DNA for the CDR3: TGTGCCAGCAGCTTGGGACCAGACAGGGGAGGAGGCTACACCTTC. This sequence encodes CASSLGPDRGGGYTF.

A word on this clone: A far larger clone is just one base off, so this is likely a read error. This CDR3 is also generated by other DNA sequences in the sample. This chain joins TRBV28 and TRBJ1-2; no clear D. CDR1 is MDHEN and CDR2 is SYDVKM in the germline V gene. The CDR3 runs to 12 residues. CDR3 protein: CASSFHSDGYTF. CDR3 in DNA: TGTGCCAGCAGTTTTCATTCCGATGGCTACACCTTT.

Remarks on this clone: This likely traces to a read error, being one base from a far larger clone. The genes are TRBV19 and TRBJ1-2, with 7 bases lining up with TRBD1. Germline values: CDR1 LNHDA, CDR2 SQIVND (reference sequence). The CDR3 runs 17 residues. The CDR3 coding sequence is TGTGCCAGCTCCCGCCCGGGACAGCGAAAGCACGGCTATAGCTACACCTTC. It specifies CASSRPGQRKHGYSYTF.

Details on this clone: It may be a read error: a sequence one base away is much more abundant. J is TRBJ2-7 and V is TRBV30, with 9 bases aligning to TRBD1. J lost 6 bases, V lost 0 bases, and 12 bases had no gene match. Germline assignment: CDR1 GTSNPN and CDR2 SVGIG (reference sequence). CDR3 length equals 16 residues. CDR3 coding DNA: TGTGCCTGGAGTGTACGGGGGACAGGGAAAGGCTGCGAGCAGTACTTC. Its protein product is CAWSVRGTGKGCEQYF.

V usage is TRBV27 and J usage is TRBJ1-5; D may be TRBD1 (6 bases). CDR3 length: 16 amino acids. Between the trimmed V and J ends, which lost 6 bases and 1 base, there was a span of 16 bases. The V gene's germline CDR1 is MNHEY and CDR2 SMNVEV (reference sequence). The CDR3 protein is CASSRGGGGSNQPQHF. In nucleotides, the CDR3 is TGTGCCAGCAGCCGTGGTGGAGGGGGGAGCAATCAGCCCCAGCATTTT.

As concerns this clone: A far larger clone is a single base away, which makes a read error likely. Other nucleotide sequences in the sample specify the same CDR3. This rearrangement joins TRBV5-1 to TRBJ1-1; D may be TRBD1 (5 bases). Germline V CDR1 and CDR2: SGHRS, YFSETQ. This CDR3 is 13 amino acids long. CDR3 loop: CASSADTYTEAFF. In DNA, the CDR3 is TGCGCCAGCAGCGCGGACACGTACACCGAAGCTTTCTTT.

A word on this clone: It is likely a read error: a sequence one base away is far more abundant. The rearrangement joins TRBV4-1 to TRBJ2-7; D might be TRBD1 (6 bases). Per the germline V gene, CDR1 is MGHRA and CDR2 is YSYEKL. The CDR3 extends over 19 amino acids. Trimming cost V 1 base and J 7 bases, with 29 bases left between them. Here the CDR3 reads CASSQVRPVGGQRFWEQYF. The CDR3 DNA reads TGCGCCAGCAGCCAAGTACGACCCGTCGGCGGACAGAGGTTTTGGGAGCAGTACTTC.

This clone appeared once. The chain carries TRBV6-5 and TRBJ2-7; 11 positions agree with TRBD2. Germline CDR1 MNHEY, CDR2 SVGAGI. This CDR3 has 15 residues. V was pared by 6 bases and J by 2 bases, with 6 bases of the junction left unmatched. The CDR3 sequence is CASRTLAGGTYEQYF. CDR3 nucleotide sequence: TGTGCCAGCAGAACTCTAGCGGGAGGAACCTACGAGCAGTACTTC.

The chain employs TRBV7-2 and TRBJ1-5, with a weak D call TRBD1 (5 bases). The CDR3 is made up of 15 amino acids. The germline V gene encodes CDR1 SGHTA and CDR2 FQGNSA. V was pared by 5 bases and J by 1 base, with 12 bases between. CDR3 sequence: CASSVGAESNQPQHF. The CDR3 bases are TGTGCCAGCAGCGTAGGGGCGGAGAGCAATCAGCCCCAGCATTTT.

This sequence joins TRBV7-2 and TRBJ1-2; the match to TRBD1 covers 10 bases. Trimming at V came to 6 bases and at J to 5 bases, leaving 6 bases not matched to a gene. The CDR3 is 14 residues long. The germline CDR1 and CDR2 sequences are SGHTA and FQGNSA. CDR3 residues: CASRSGQGVYGYTF. The CDR3 DNA sequence: TGTGCCAGCAGAAGCGGACAGGGGGTTTATGGCTACACCTTC.

The V gene is TRBV10-1, the J gene TRBJ1-2, with a tentative D call TRBD1 (5 bases). CDR1 is WNHNN, CDR2 SYGVQD, per germline (reference sequence). V was trimmed by 5 bases and J by 2 bases, leaving 9 bases between them. The CDR3 runs 13 residues. CDR3 region: CASSPRQNYGYTF. DNA for the CDR3: TGCGCCAGCAGTCCGAGACAGAACTATGGCTACACCTTC.

In regard to this clone: This is likely an artifact of a read error, given a far larger clone one base away. The chain employs TRBV30 and TRBJ2-7; 7 nucleotides line up with TRBD2. Germline V CDR1 and CDR2: GTSNPN, SVGIG (reference sequence). The V gene end was trimmed by 2 bases and the J gene end by 2 bases; junction bases not matched to a gene: 9. The CDR3 length is 15 residues. CDR3 DNA: TGTGCCTGGAGTTGTCAGGCGGGAGTTGCCTACGAGCAGTACTTC. This sequence encodes CAWSCQAGVAYEQYF.

The chain carries TRBV28 and TRBJ2-1, with D unclear. The CDR3 runs to 14 residues. The V and J ends lost 3 bases and 8 bases respectively, with 14 bases between them. Germline V gene data show CDR1 as MDHEN and CDR2 as SYDVKM. For the CDR3, the DNA is TGTGCCAGCAGTTTGTCAAGAAACAGTGATGAGCAGTTCTTC. It translates to CASSLSRNSDEQFF.